This T cell receptor beta chain was sequenced during a study of T cells in Graves' hyperthyroidism and ophthalmopathy. The CDR3 contains 15 residues. RNA transcripts provided the source from which TCR beta CDR3 regions were amplified. First-round RT-PCR of the TCR CDR3 relied on the HTBI primer set. TCRdb reprocessed the multiplex PCR reads with MiXCR, giving one entry per CDR3 protein. The repertoire holds approximately 400,000 distinct CDR3 sequences, with 15% to 18% as singletons. This chain links TRBV3-2 with TRBJ2-7; TRBD1 was called by the table and not checked on the DNA. TRBV3-2 is a pseudogene. The sample comprised blood. The origin of this receptor is a woman in her late teens or twenties with Graves' hyperthyroidism that later progressed to Graves' ophthalmopathy. The CDR3 sequence: CASSQEGTGRDEQYF. The CDR3 DNA is TGTGCCAGCAGCCAAGAAGGGACAGGGCGTGACGAGCAGTACTTC.